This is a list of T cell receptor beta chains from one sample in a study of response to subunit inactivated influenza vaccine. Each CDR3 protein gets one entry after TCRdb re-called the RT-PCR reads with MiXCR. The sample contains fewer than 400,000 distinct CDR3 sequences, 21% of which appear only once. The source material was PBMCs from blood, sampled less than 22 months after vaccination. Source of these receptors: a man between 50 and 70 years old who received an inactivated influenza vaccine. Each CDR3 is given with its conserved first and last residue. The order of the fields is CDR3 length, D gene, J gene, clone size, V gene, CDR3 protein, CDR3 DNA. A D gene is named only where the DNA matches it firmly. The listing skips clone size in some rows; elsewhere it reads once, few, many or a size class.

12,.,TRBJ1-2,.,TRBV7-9,CASSTYNDGYTF,TGTGCCAGCAGCACCTACAACGATGGCTACACCTTC
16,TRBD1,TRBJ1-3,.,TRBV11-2,CASSSGTGRAGNTIYF,TGTGCCAGCAGCTCCGGGACAGGTCGGGCTGGAAACACCATATATTTT
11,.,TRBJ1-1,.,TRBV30,CAWTVTGEAFF,TGTGCCTGGACGGTTACAGGTGAAGCTTTCTTT
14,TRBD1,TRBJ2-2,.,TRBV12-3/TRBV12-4,CASIGTGRTGELFF,TGTGCCAGCATCGGGACAGGGAGGACCGGGGAGCTGTTTTTT
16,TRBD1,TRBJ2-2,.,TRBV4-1,CASSPGQGSDTGELFF,TGCGCCAGCAGCCCCGGACAGGGGTCGGACACCGGGGAGCTGTTTTTT
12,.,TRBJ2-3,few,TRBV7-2,CAVQPFTDTQYF,TGTGCAGTTCAGCCGTTCACAGATACGCAGTATTTT
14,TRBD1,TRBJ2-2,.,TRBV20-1,CSARRTGNTGELFF,TGCAGTGCTCGTAGGACAGGGAACACCGGGGAGCTGTTTTTT
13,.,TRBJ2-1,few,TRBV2,CASSATQGNEQFF,TGTGCCAGCAGTGCAACACAGGGCAATGAGCAGTTCTTC
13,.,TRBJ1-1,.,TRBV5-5,CASSLAGGGEAFF,TGTGCCAGCAGCTTGGCCGGGGGCGGTGAAGCTTTCTTT
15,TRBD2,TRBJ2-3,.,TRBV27,CASSRLAGGPDTQYF,TGTGCCAGCAGTCGACTAGCGGGGGGCCCAGATACGCAGTATTTT
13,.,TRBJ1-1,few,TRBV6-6,CASSYSSDTEAFF,TGTGCCAGCAGTTACTCTTCGGACACTGAAGCTTTCTTT
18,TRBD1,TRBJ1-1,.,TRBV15,CATSRDPRDRGRSTEAFF,TGTGCCACCAGTCGTGACCCCCGGGACAGGGGGCGAAGCACTGAAGCTTTCTTT
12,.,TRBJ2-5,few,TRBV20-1,CSVRQAEETQYF,TGCAGCGTCCGACAGGCCGAAGAGACCCAGTACTTC
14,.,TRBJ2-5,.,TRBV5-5,CASSLARVFETQYF,TGTGCCAGCAGCTTGGCGAGGGTGTTCGAGACCCAGTACTTC
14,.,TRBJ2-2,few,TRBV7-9,CASSLAQNIGELFF,TGTGCCAGCAGCTTAGCGCAGAACATCGGGGAGCTGTTTTTT
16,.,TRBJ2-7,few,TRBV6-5,CASSYLGGSNPYEQYF,TGTGCCAGCAGTTACCTGGGCGGAAGCAACCCCTACGAGCAGTACTTC